These 30 T cell receptor beta chains originate from one sample sequenced in a study of blood T cell repertoires in COVID-19. Clones were read by immunoSEQ multiplex PCR, and TCRdb kept only the in-frame ones, dropping some. The table records about 210,000 clones, 60% to 85% of them present only once. The specimen was peripheral blood. The source is a woman aged 70-85 years with acute or convalescent COVID-19.

This clone turned up a few times. This chain links TRBV24-1 with TRBJ2-2; tentatively, D is TRBD2 (6 bases). Germline V gene sequence: CDR1 KGHDR, CDR2 SFDVKD. The V end was cut by 9 bases, the J end by 8 bases, with 15 bases between. This CDR3 spans 13 amino acids. The CDR3 here is CATGTPWRGELFF. The CDR3 nucleotides are TGTGCCACCGGGACTCCCTGGAGGGGGGAGCTGTTTTTT.

The chain joins TRBV4-1 to TRBJ2-3, with 10 bases fitting TRBD1. The germline V gene encodes CDR1 MGHRA and CDR2 YSYEKL. V gave up 4 bases and J gave up 4 bases; unmatched junction bases: 11. The CDR3 consists of 17 residues. The CDR3 bases are TGCGCCAGCAGCCCAGGACAGGGGGAAGGTTCTCCAGATACGCAGTATTTT. It specifies CASSPGQGEGSPDTQYF.

The chain carries TRBV2 and TRBJ2-3; 7 bases align to TRBD2. Germline V gene data show CDR1 as SNHLY and CDR2 as FYNNEI. V trimming: 5 bases; J trimming: 1 base; junction bases outside the gene matches: 6. The CDR3 consists of 15 residues. The CDR3 spells CASSLGGVRTDTQYF. CDR3 in DNA: TGTGCCAGCAGTCTGGGGGGGGTTCGCACAGATACGCAGTATTTT.

Remarks on this clone: Different DNA sequences within this sample yield the same CDR3. CDR3 in amino acids: CASSFSPGELFF. The CDR3 region has the DNA TGTGCCAGCAGTTTTAGTCCCGGGGAGCTGTTTTTT. The chain employs TRBV27 and TRBJ2-2; D remains ambiguous. CDR3 size: 12 residues. CDR1 and CDR2 from the germline V gene are MNHEY and SMNVEV (reference sequence). Trimming stripped 3 bases from V and 6 bases from J, with 5 bases between.

Note on this clone: The same CDR3 is also encoded by other DNA sequences in this sample. The CDR3 here is CASSYSGGNTEAFF. Written as DNA, the CDR3 is TGTGCCAGCAGTTACTCCGGGGGTAACACTGAAGCTTTCTTT. V usage is TRBV6-5 and J usage is TRBJ1-1; a possible D gene is TRBD1 (5 bases). There are 14 residues in the CDR3. The V end was cut by 0 bases, the J end by 2 bases, with 7 bases between. CDR1 and CDR2 from the germline V gene are MNHEY and SVGAGI.

This clone was detected a few times. The chain has TRBV7-6 and TRBJ2-7, with 8 bases aligning to TRBD1. Germline V lookup: CDR1 SGHVS, CDR2 FNYEAQ. Germline trimming cut 5 bases from V and 1 base from J; bases unmatched to any gene: 7. This CDR3 comprises 15 residues. The CDR3 DNA sequence: TGTGCCAGCAGCCTCGGGACAGGTGTGTCCTACGAGCAGTACTTC. Translated: CASSLGTGVSYEQYF.

The chain is built from TRBV10-3 and TRBJ2-1; no clear D. CDR3 size: 10 residues. Deletions cut 8 bases from V and 13 bases from J, with 12 bases between. Germline V CDR1 and CDR2: ENHRY, SYGVKD. CDR3 region: CAIGAGPQFF. The DNA for the CDR3 is TGTGCCATCGGCGCTGGGCCCCAGTTCTTC.

V and J are TRBV7-8 and TRBJ2-5; 13 bases are shared with TRBD2. Germline CDR1 and CDR2: SGHVS and FQNEAQ. J gave up 6 bases and V 4 bases, and 17 bases lay outside the gene matches. CDR3 length: 19 residues. CDR3 sequence: CASSSPIGLAGAGLQTQYF. CDR3 DNA: TGTGCCAGCAGCTCACCCATAGGACTAGCGGGGGCTGGGTTACAGACCCAGTACTTC. The whole variable domain, remainder taken from reference TRBV7-8 and TRBJ2-5, is GAGVSQSPRYKVAKRGQDVALRCDPISGHVSLFWYQQALGQGPEFLTYFQNEAQLDKSGLPSDRFFAERPEGSVSTLKIQRTQQEDSAVYLCASSSPIGLAGAGLQTQYFGPGTRLLVL.

This chain links TRBV5-1 with TRBJ2-2; the match to TRBD2 covers 7 bases. Germline V gene lookup returns CDR1 SGHRS and CDR2 YFSETQ. With 6 bases clipped from V and 4 bases from J, the junction kept 9 bases outside the gene matches. This CDR3 contains 15 residues. The CDR3 loop reads CASTGTGGTTGELFF. The CDR3 DNA reads as TGCGCCAGCACTGGTACGGGGGGAACCACCGGGGAGCTGTTTTTT.

The rearrangement joins TRBV2 to TRBJ1-6; 10 nucleotides line up with TRBD1. The CDR3 length is 13 residues. Losses at the gene ends were 7 bases for V and 7 bases for J; bases not matched to a gene: 1. In germline, CDR1 is SNHLY, CDR2 FYNNEI. The CDR3 here is CASKDRGNSPLHF. CDR3 in DNA: TGTGCCAGCAAGGACAGGGGGAATTCACCCCTCCACTTT.

This clone has only a few counts. The chain employs TRBV6-5 and TRBJ2-3, with D possibly matching TRBD1 (6 bases). The CDR3 runs 14 residues. Trimming shortened V by 6 bases and J by 2 bases, and 12 bases separated the two germline ends. CDR1 is MNHEY and CDR2 is SVGAGI in the germline V gene. As DNA, the CDR3 is TGTGCCAGCAGAAGGACAGCGAACACAGATACGCAGTATTTT. It encodes CASRRTANTDTQYF.

This clone was seen more than once but under ten times. The chain uses TRBV10-3 and TRBJ2-7, with TRBD1 matching over 10 bases. CDR3 length equals 17 residues. J was trimmed by 1 base and V by 6 bases; bases with no gene match: 12. The germline V gene has CDR1 ENHRY and CDR2 SYGVKD. This CDR3 is CAISPDRGLQGSYEQYF. CDR3 nucleotide sequence: TGTGCCATCAGCCCTGACAGGGGGCTTCAGGGGTCCTACGAGCAGTACTTC.

The rearrangement joins TRBV12-3 or TRBV12-4 to TRBJ2-7; D perhaps matches TRBD2 (6 bases). CDR3 length: 11 residues. With 8 bases removed from V and 10 bases from J, the gap between germline ends came to 15 bases. CDR3 region: CASGGVTEQYF. CDR3 bases: TGTGCCAGCGGAGGGGTAACCGAACAGTACTTC.

The V call is TRBV6-6, the J call TRBJ1-1; D gene ambiguous. This CDR3 region has 13 residues. Deletions cut 0 bases from V and 4 bases from J, with 6 bases between. Per germline, CDR1 MNHNY and CDR2 SVGAGI (reference sequence). The CDR3 here is CASSYSSFTEAFF. CDR3 bases: TGTGCCAGCAGTTACTCCTCGTTCACTGAAGCTTTCTTT.

The chain employs TRBV9 and TRBJ1-1, with unresolved D. Trimming cost V 1 base and J 2 bases, with 12 bases left between them. The CDR3 loop spans 15 amino acids. In germline, CDR1 is SGDLS, CDR2 YYNGEE. The CDR3 protein is CASSVNVAGNTEAFF. CDR3 coding DNA: TGTGCCAGCAGCGTAAACGTGGCGGGAAACACTGAAGCTTTCTTT. The complete variable domain, with remaining parts taken from reference TRBV9 and TRBJ1-1, reads DSGVTQTPKHLITATGQRVTLRCSPRSGDLSVYWYQQSLDQGLQFLIQYYNGEERAKGNILERFSAQQFPDLHSELNLSSLELGDSALYFCASSVNVAGNTEAFFGQGTRLTVV.

The V and J genes are TRBV5-1 and TRBJ1-1; weak D call: TRBD1 (6 bases). V lost 1 base to trimming and J lost 5 bases, with 12 bases between them. The CDR3 extends over 14 amino acids. Looked up from germline, CDR1 is SGHRS and CDR2 is YFSETQ. Here the CDR3 DNA reads TGCGCCAGCAGCTTGTATACAGGGCGGACTGAAGCTTTCTTT. Encoded protein: CASSLYTGRTEAFF.

Notes on this clone: Other nucleotide sequences in the sample specify the same CDR3. The rearrangement joins TRBV5-1 to TRBJ2-1; maybe TRBD2 (5 bases). Germline loops: CDR1 SGHRS, CDR2 YFSETQ. The CDR3 extends over 14 amino acids. V was clipped by 3 bases and J by 0 bases, with 7 bases between them. The CDR3 loop is CASSSGSSYNEQFF. In nucleotides, the CDR3 is TGCGCCAGCAGCTCGGGAAGCTCCTACAATGAGCAGTTCTTC.

In DNA, the CDR3 is TGTGCCAGCAGCGGTCAGGGGAAGGGCTACACCTTC. Its protein product is CASSGQGKGYTF. V gene TRBV6-5 combines with J gene TRBJ1-2; D perhaps matches TRBD1 (6 bases). This CDR3 spans 12 amino acids. Trimming pared 6 bases from V and 8 bases from J, leaving 13 bases between. CDR1 is MNHEY, CDR2 SVGAGI, per germline.

The V call is TRBV5-4, the J call TRBJ1-5; D might be TRBD1 (6 bases). Germline V gene sequence: CDR1 SGHNT, CDR2 YYREEE (reference sequence). Trimming stripped 2 bases from V and 8 bases from J, with 14 bases between. The CDR3 runs to 14 residues. The CDR3 protein is CASSFWGGTEPQHF. CDR3 in DNA: TGTGCCAGCAGCTTTTGGGGGGGCACGGAGCCCCAGCATTTT.

V is TRBV7-2 and J is TRBJ2-3; TRBD2 aligns across 7 bases. The V segment lost 4 bases and the J segment 0 bases; nucleotides outside the gene matches: 4. The CDR3 covers 15 residues. CDR1 and CDR2 (germline): SGHTA, FQGNSA. Here the CDR3 DNA reads TGTGCCAGCAGCTCCGGGGGGAAGAGCACAGATACGCAGTATTTT. It codes for CASSSGGKSTDTQYF.

The chain couples TRBV24-1 to TRBJ2-1, with 10 bases identical to TRBD2. CDR1 and CDR2 (germline): KGHDR, SFDVKD. V was pared by 9 bases and J by 8 bases, with 9 bases of the junction left unmatched. The CDR3 runs 14 residues. In DNA, the CDR3 is TGTGCCACCGGAGAGAGCGGGGGGGCCCATGAGCAGTTCTTC. It encodes CATGESGGAHEQFF.

V and J are TRBV18 and TRBJ1-5, with 8 bases matching TRBD1. Germline CDR1 and CDR2: KGHSH and LQKENI. V gave up 5 bases and J gave up 7 bases; unmatched junction bases: 7. This CDR3 spans 14 amino acids. Here the CDR3 reads CASSDGQGLQPQHF. The CDR3 DNA reads as TGTGCCAGCTCAGATGGACAGGGTTTGCAGCCCCAGCATTTT.

This chain uses TRBV7-2 with TRBJ2-5; tentatively, D is TRBD2 (6 bases). This CDR3 region has 15 residues. CDR1 and CDR2 from the germline V gene are SGHTA and FQGNSA. Deletions cut 5 bases from V and 5 bases from J, with 18 bases between. CDR3 sequence: CASSRLGSFGETQYF. As DNA, the CDR3 is TGTGCCAGCAGCAGACTAGGGAGTTTTGGGGAGACCCAGTACTTC.

This clone has just a few counts. The genes are TRBV7-8 and TRBJ2-1; 9 bases map to TRBD2. The germline gives CDR1 SGHVS, CDR2 FQNEAQ. CDR3 length: 17 amino acids. The ends lost 5 bases at V and 2 bases at J; junction bases unmatched: 10. CDR3 nucleotide sequence: TGTGCCAGCAGCGCAAATCCGTCTAGCGGGGCCTACAATGAGCAGTTCTTC. Its protein product is CASSANPSSGAYNEQFF.

This sequence joins TRBV29-1 and TRBJ2-3; 7 bases match TRBD2. CDR3 length equals 15 residues. Germline lookup yields CDR1 SQVTM and CDR2 ANQGSEA. V lost 4 bases and J lost 4; bases outside the gene matches: 11. The CDR3 region is CSVAHGLAVSDTQYF. In nucleotides, the CDR3 is TGCAGCGTTGCCCACGGTCTAGCGGTGTCAGATACGCAGTATTTT.

CDR3 bases: TGTGCCAGTCGGGTCCAAGCAACTAATGAAAAACTGTTTTTT. Its translation is CASRVQATNEKLFF. The rearrangement uses TRBV2 and TRBJ1-4; no reliable D call. The CDR3 is made up of 14 amino acids. With 9 bases removed from V and 0 bases from J, the gap between germline ends came to 11 bases. The germline gives CDR1 SNHLY, CDR2 FYNNEI. The full variable domain, rest sourced from reference TRBV2 and TRBJ1-4, is EPEVTQTPSHQVTQMGQEVILRCVPISNHLYFYWYRQILGQKVEFLVSFYNNEISEKSEIFDDQFSVERPDGSNFTLKIRSTKLEDSAMYFCASRVQATNEKLFFGSGTQLSVL.

The chain combines TRBV4-3 with TRBJ2-2; D not resolved. This CDR3 is built from 16 residues. CDR1 and CDR2 (germline): LGHNA, YSLEER. V lost 0 bases and J 1 base, leaving 9 bases between the germline ends. CDR3 sequence reads: CASSQDPQLNTGELFF. As DNA, the CDR3 is TGCGCCAGCAGCCAAGACCCCCAGTTGAACACCGGGGAGCTGTTTTTT.

V gene TRBV27 combines with J gene TRBJ2-2; D is possibly TRBD2 (5 bases). This CDR3 comprises 13 residues. Germline V CDR1 and CDR2: MNHEY, SMNVEV (reference sequence). V was trimmed by 3 bases and J by 6 bases, leaving 8 bases between them. CDR3 amino acids: CASSLMEAGELFF. The CDR3 DNA reads as TGTGCCAGCAGTTTGATGGAGGCCGGGGAGCTGTTTTTT.

As DNA, the CDR3 is TGTGCCAGCAGTGAATGGCGAGGGGGGGGCCATAATGAGCAGTTCTTC. Translating gives CASSEWRGGGHNEQFF. The chain recombines TRBV6-1 with TRBJ2-1, with TRBD2 as a possible D gene (7 bases). The CDR3 has 16 residues. Trimming took off 2 bases at V and 7 bases at J, with 18 bases between the two ends. Per the germline V gene, CDR1 is MNHNS and CDR2 is SASEGT.

The chain uses TRBV5-1 and TRBJ2-3; 10 positions agree with TRBD1. This CDR3 is built from 15 residues. Germline assignment: CDR1 SGHRS and CDR2 YFSETQ. J lost 3 bases, V lost 2 bases, and 3 bases had no gene match. The DNA for the CDR3 is TGCGCCAGCAGCTTAGGACAGGGGGAGACAGATACGCAGTATTTT. As protein: CASSLGQGETDTQYF.